This entry concerns a single T cell receptor (beta chain). Its antigen is unknown. No quality values exist for individual bases; no much larger clone is one base distant. Sample time point, as interpreted from the label and publication: about 28 days (+/-7) after the second vaccine dose. AZD1222 recipients with second doses at about 4 weeks or about 12 weeks were pooled, because spike-specific TCR depth and breadth did not differ between schedules. Vaccinee samples came from UK trials COV001 and COV002, including a single-blind randomized controlled phase 2/3 trial of AZD1222 (ChAdOx1 nCoV-19) in healthy adults. For TCRbeta chain sequencing, PBMC samples from trial participants were taken at day 0 and at day 28 after the second dose. The junction shows trimming of 2 bases on V and 7 bases on J, plus 13 bases between the germline ends. CDR1 is given as SGHDT and CDR2 as YYEEEE, both from the germline V gene. The CDR3 has 14 amino acids, counting the end cysteine and phenylalanine. Just the 42-base CDR3 DNA is kept, in frame starting at base 1.

The data derive from a study of T cell responses to AZD1222 COVID-19 vaccine (dated by TCRdb to about 2021). Background on the whole study: A total of over 230 trial participants underwent TCR sequencing, of whom some 210 received two doses of AZD1222 and 26 received two doses of the MenACWY control vaccine. Enrollment into the trials was organized by age into subgroups of 18-55, 56-69 and 70-plus years, and those subgroups contained around 150, 28 and 57 TCR-sequenced participants, respectively. Overall results and qualifications from the work: Conclusions about previously exposed vaccinees are limited because only five to seven AZD1222 recipients were SARS-CoV-2 seropositive at baseline. Because no day 14 peak-response samples were available, the repertoires could be characterized only after the peak T cell response. Participants were mostly white British and included more females than males, and it was suggested by the authors that clonal diversity may have been underestimated. Nearly half of unique spike-specific TCRs reportedly recognized epitopes outside regions mutated in the B.1.351 and B.1.1.7 variants. After two AZD1222 doses, both the breadth and the depth of spike-specific TCRs were significantly higher than at day 0 and than in MenACWY recipients. The vaccine-associated CD4 TCRs covered the entire spike protein, and the dominant responses fell in regions 160-218 and 743-854. The 56-69-year group was small, and its depth increase did not reach significance, likely because of low power.

The CDR3 regions of human TCRbeta chains were analyzed by immunosequencing. Regarding the original processing steps: Repertoire TCRs were matched against a reference library of SARS-CoV-2-specific TCRs generated with the MIRA antigen-specificity platform. Breadth was defined as the fraction of unique TCRs that were SARS-CoV-2-associated, and depth was defined as the fraction of total T cells that were SARS-CoV-2-associated. Each spike-specific TCR was assigned to its reactive spike region and to a CD4 or CD8 class using the MIRA data. Log10-transformed breadth and depth values were compared by one-way ANOVA with Sidak's multiple comparisons tests. The immuneACCESS repertoire file appears here via TCRdb, limited to in-frame rearrangements. These files lack a portion of the clones; in checked studies, under half of the deficit traces to unresolved V genes, and the cause of the others is not known. V, J and clone size were drawn from that table, and D and trimming were deduced from the DNA. In this sample the table shows some 160,000 clones, around 90% of which occur a single time. The biggest ten clones account for less than 2.5% of the sample.

This chain joins TRBV5-6 to TRBJ2-1; the D gene lacks a confident call. The receptor's source is an adult who received the AZD1222 COVID-19 vaccine. The specimen was peripheral blood, collected 28 days after the second AZD1222 dose. The CDR3 loop reads CASSFWLLGNEQFF. The nucleotides read TGTGCCAGCAGCTTCTGGCTGTTAGGTAATGAGCAGTTCTTC.